What follows are 11 T cell receptor beta chains derived from one specimen sequenced in a study of T cell responses to AZD1222 COVID-19 vaccine. The protocol was immunoSEQ multiplex PCR, while the TCRdb copy is restricted to in-frame clones and leaves out a portion. Of about 140,000 clones detected, about 90% appear once; the ten largest clones hold roughly 7.5%. The sequenced sample was peripheral blood, obtained 28 days after the second dose of the MenACWY control vaccine. These receptors were collected from an adult who received the MenACWY meningococcal vaccine as a control.

The rearrangement uses TRBV10-3 and TRBJ1-1; D remains unclear. The V end was cut by 4 bases, the J end by 7 bases, with 13 bases between. There are 13 residues in the CDR3. Germline V lookup: CDR1 ENHRY, CDR2 SYGVKD. The CDR3 DNA is TGTGCCATCAGTGCGCCGGACTTCTTTGAAGCTTTCTTT. Protein: CAISAPDFFEAFF.

This clone was found once. The genes are TRBV5-6 and TRBJ2-5, with 7 bases lining up with TRBD2. This CDR3 comprises 14 residues. Germline-derived CDR1 and CDR2 are SGHDT and YYEEEE. Trimming removed 2 bases from V and 5 bases from J; junction bases left unmatched: 6. DNA for the CDR3: TGTGCCAGCAGCTTCGGGACTAATGGGGAGACCCAGTACTTC. It encodes CASSFGTNGETQYF.

The chain uses TRBV7-9 and TRBJ2-2; 7 positions match TRBD2. The CDR3 loop spans 16 amino acids. Per the germline V gene, CDR1 is SEHNR and CDR2 is FQNEAQ (reference sequence). V shed 5 bases and J 3 bases; nucleotides not matched to a gene: 9. As DNA, the CDR3 is TGTGCCAGCAGCGCACCAACTAGCGCATACACCGGGGAGCTGTTTTTT. Residues: CASSAPTSAYTGELFF.

The chain recombines TRBV5-6 with TRBJ1-6, with TRBD1 matching 9 bases. V was clipped by 5 bases and J by 7 bases; unmatched bases: 7. Germline CDR1 is SGHDT and CDR2 is YYEEEE. The CDR3 spans 15 residues. For the CDR3, the DNA is TGTGCCAGCAGTCAAACCGGGACAGGGAATTCACCCCTCCACTTT. Encoded protein: CASSQTGTGNSPLHF.

CDR3 region: CASSKGQGGNEQFF. As DNA, the CDR3 is TGTGCCAGCAGTAAGGGACAGGGAGGCAATGAGCAGTTCTTC. The rearrangement uses TRBV6-5 and TRBJ2-1; 9 nucleotides align to TRBD1. The CDR3 extends over 14 amino acids. Germline trimming cut 5 bases from V and 6 bases from J; bases unmatched to any gene: 5. Germline V CDR1 and CDR2: MNHEY, SVGAGI.

The gene calls are TRBV28 and TRBJ2-3; 7 bases agree with TRBD2. Germline-derived CDR1 and CDR2 are MDHEN and SYDVKM. Losses at the gene ends were 3 bases for V and 0 bases for J; bases not matched to a gene: 3. The CDR3 runs 15 residues. This CDR3 is CASSFSSGSTDTQYF. The CDR3 DNA reads TGTGCCAGCAGTTTCTCTAGCGGAAGCACAGATACGCAGTATTTT.

The CDR3 coding sequence is TGCGCCAGCAGCTTACAGGTTAACAATGCTAATGAAAAACTGTTTTTT. As protein: CASSLQVNNANEKLFF. The rearrangement uses TRBV5-1 and TRBJ1-4; tentative D call: TRBD1 (5 bases). V lost 2 bases and J lost 3, with 14 bases in between. The CDR3 length is 16 residues. In germline, CDR1 is SGHRS, CDR2 YFSETQ.

This chain uses TRBV4-3 with TRBJ1-6, with 8 bases identical to TRBD1. The CDR3 length is 18 residues. V dropped 0 bases and J dropped 6; count of bases not matched to a gene: 10. The V gene's germline CDR1 is LGHNA and CDR2 YSLEER. Here the CDR3 DNA reads TGCGCCAGCAGCCAAGATCGCCCCCAGGGGGCGAGTAATTCACCCCTCCACTTT. It specifies CASSQDRPQGASNSPLHF.

The rearrangement links TRBV5-1 to TRBJ1-2; TRBD1 is a possible D gene (5 bases). V was cut by 2 bases and J by 0 bases, with 8 bases left in between. From germline, CDR1 is SGHRS and CDR2 YFSETQ. CDR3 length equals 14 residues. For the CDR3, the DNA is TGCGCCAGCAGCTTCCAGGGAGCTAACTATGGCTACACCTTC. It translates to CASSFQGANYGYTF.

The chain combines TRBV19 with TRBJ1-5; D is ambiguous. Trimming took off 2 bases at V and 3 bases at J, with 11 bases between the two ends. This CDR3 is built from 15 residues. Germline loops: CDR1 LNHDA, CDR2 SQIVND (reference sequence). The DNA of the CDR3 is TGTGCCAGTAGTATATCCGCAGGTTCCAATCAGCCCCAGCATTTT. As protein: CASSISAGSNQPQHF.

The V gene is TRBV30, the J gene TRBJ1-3; 9 bases map to TRBD1. Unmatched junction bases numbered 1, after V lost 1 base and J lost 6 bases. CDR1 GTSNPN and CDR2 SVGIG come from the germline V gene (reference sequence). CDR3 length: 13 residues. The CDR3 nucleotides read TGTGCCTGGAGTGGGACAGGGGAAAACACCATATATTTT. Protein product: CAWSGTGENTIYF.